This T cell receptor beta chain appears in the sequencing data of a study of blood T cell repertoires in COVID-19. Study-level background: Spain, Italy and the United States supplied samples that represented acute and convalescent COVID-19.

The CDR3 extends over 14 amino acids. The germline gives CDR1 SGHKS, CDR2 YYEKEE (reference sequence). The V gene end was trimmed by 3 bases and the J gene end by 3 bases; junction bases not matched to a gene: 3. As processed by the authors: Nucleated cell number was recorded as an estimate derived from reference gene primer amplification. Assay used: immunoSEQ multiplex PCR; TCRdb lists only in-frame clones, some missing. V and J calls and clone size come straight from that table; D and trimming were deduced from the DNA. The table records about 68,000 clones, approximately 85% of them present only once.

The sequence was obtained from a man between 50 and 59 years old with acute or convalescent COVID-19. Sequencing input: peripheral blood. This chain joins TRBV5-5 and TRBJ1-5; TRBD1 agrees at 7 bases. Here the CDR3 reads CASSSGQPNQPQHF. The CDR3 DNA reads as TGTGCCAGCAGCTCGGGACAGCCCAATCAGCCCCAGCATTTT.